This TCR beta chain was sequenced in a study of shared clonotypes between healthy human individuals. Across the study: The composition of the donors was a couple of women and three men aged 18 to 49. Study-wide findings and caveats: Some naive CD4 clonotypes, around 4.7%, turned up in common across four donors.

Here immunoSEQ multiplex PCR was the method, and the copy in TCRdb shows in-frame clones only, minus some. The repertoire holds about 1,800,000 clones, with about 95% as singletons. Naive CD8 cells, CD45RO-negative and positively selected for CCR7, excluded terminally differentiated effector memory CD45RA+ cells. Those who donated, Caucasian adults without exception, all lived in Nashville, Tennessee. About this clone: What it binds is unknown.

There are 16 residues in the CDR3. With 0 bases removed from V and 2 bases from J, the gap between germline ends came to 12 bases. The germline V gene has CDR1 SGHAT and CDR2 FQNNGV. The sequenced sample was naive CD8+ T cells sorted from blood. The chain uses TRBV11-2 and TRBJ2-3; D unclear. This TCR was sampled from a young man in good health. CDR3 coding DNA: TGTGCCAGCAGCTTAGAGGCGGCCAGGCCCACAGATACGCAGTATTTT. This gives the protein CASSLEAARPTDTQYF. The full variable domain, its missing parts supplied by reference TRBV11-2 and TRBJ2-3, is EAGVAQSPRYKIIEKRQSVAFWCNPISGHATLYWYQQILGQGPKLLIQFQNNGVVDDSQLPKDRFSAERLKGVDSTLKIQPAKLEDSAVYLCASSLEAARPTDTQYFGPGTRLTVL.